This T cell receptor beta chain appears in the sequencing data of a study of shared clonotypes between healthy human individuals. Produced via immunoSEQ multiplex PCR; TCRdb's table is partial and in-frame only. The sample shows approximately 650,000 clones, 95% to 96% of them seen only once. About this clone itself: No conserved phenylalanine or tryptophan is present at the end of the CDR3, so a read error is the likely explanation. The DNA is left out, because the CDR3 cannot be placed on it with certainty; the CDR3 is given as TCRdb lists it.

Positive CCR7 selection of CD45RO-negative cells yielded the naive CD8 cells, and terminally differentiated effector memory CD45RA+ cells were excluded. Sample: naive CD8+ T cells sorted from blood. The sequence was collected from a woman aged 25 to 39 in good health.

CDR3 protein: CASKEGERDSV. This rearrangement joins TRBV2 to TRBJ1-1; the table's D call TRBD1 went unverified against the DNA. The CDR3 comprises 11 residues, both ends counted. Germline V lookup: CDR1 SNHLY, CDR2 FYNNEI.